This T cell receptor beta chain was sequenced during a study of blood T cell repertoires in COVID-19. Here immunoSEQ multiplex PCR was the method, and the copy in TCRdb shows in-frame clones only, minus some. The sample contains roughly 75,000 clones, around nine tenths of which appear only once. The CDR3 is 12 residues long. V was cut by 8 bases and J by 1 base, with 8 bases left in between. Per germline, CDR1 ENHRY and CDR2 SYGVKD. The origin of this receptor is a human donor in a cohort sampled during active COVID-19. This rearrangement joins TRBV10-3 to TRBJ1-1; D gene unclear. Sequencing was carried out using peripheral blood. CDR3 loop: CAIAQSNTEAFF. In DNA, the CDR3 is TGTGCCATCGCACAGTCGAACACTGAAGCTTTCTTT.